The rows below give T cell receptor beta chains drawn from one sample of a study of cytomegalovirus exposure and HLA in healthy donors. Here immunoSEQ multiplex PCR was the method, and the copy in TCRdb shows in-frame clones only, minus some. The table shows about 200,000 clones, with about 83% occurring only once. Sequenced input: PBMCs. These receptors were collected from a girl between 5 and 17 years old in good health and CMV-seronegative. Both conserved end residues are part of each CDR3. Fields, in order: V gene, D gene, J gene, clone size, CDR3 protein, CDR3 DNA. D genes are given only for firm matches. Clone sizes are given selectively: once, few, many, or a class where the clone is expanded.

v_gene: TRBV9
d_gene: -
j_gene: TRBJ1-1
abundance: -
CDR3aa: CASGEGLEAFF
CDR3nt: TGTGCCAGTGGGGAGGGACTTGAAGCTTTCTTT

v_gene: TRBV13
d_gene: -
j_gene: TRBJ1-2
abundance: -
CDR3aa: CASSLVGGYGYTF
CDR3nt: TGTGCCAGCAGCTTAGTGGGAGGGTATGGCTACACCTTC

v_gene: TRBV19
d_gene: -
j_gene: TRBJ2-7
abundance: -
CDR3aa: CASSRLGSAGQYF
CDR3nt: TGTGCCAGTAGTCGGCTGGGCAGCGCGGGGCAGTACTTC

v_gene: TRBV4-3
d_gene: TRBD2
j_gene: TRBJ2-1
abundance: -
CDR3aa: CASSQGLAGDLLRSYNEQFF
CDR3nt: TGCGCCAGCAGCCAAGGTCTAGCGGGGGACCTACTTCGCTCCTACAATGAGCAGTTCTTC

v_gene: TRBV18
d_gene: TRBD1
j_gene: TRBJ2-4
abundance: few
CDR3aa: CASSPLGPGTGKVDIQYF
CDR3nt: TGTGCCAGCTCACCTCTTGGGCCGGGGACAGGGAAGGTGGACATTCAGTACTTC

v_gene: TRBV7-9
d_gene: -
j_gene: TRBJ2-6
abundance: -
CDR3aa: CASIRLTPGANVLTF
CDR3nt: TGTGCCAGCATCCGTCTCACACCTGGGGCCAACGTCCTGACTTTC

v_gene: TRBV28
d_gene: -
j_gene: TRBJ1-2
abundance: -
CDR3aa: CASSTTRNYGYAF
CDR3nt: TGTGCCAGCAGTACCACGAGGAACTATGGCTACGCCTTC

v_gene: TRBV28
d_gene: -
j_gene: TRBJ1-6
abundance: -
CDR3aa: CASSPARRGLGNSPLHF
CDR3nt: TGTGCCAGCAGCCCCGCCCGGCGGGGGCTTGGCAATTCACCCCTCCACTTT

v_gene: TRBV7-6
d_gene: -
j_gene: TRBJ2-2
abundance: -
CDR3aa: CASSLGTENTGELFF
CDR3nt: TGTGCCAGCAGCTTAGGGACAGAGAACACCGGGGAGCTGTTTTTT

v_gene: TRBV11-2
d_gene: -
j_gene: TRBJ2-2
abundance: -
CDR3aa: CASTTTENTGELFF
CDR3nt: TGTGCCAGCACCACGACAGAGAACACCGGGGAGCTGTTTTTT

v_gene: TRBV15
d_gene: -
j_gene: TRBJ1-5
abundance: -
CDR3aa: CATQSSGGNQPQHF
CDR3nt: TGTGCCACCCAAAGCTCCGGTGGCAATCAGCCCCAGCATTTT

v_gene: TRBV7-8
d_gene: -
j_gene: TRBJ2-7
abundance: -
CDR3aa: CASSFPGLVYEQYF
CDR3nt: TGTGCCAGCAGCTTCCCAGGCTTGGTATACGAGCAGTACTTC

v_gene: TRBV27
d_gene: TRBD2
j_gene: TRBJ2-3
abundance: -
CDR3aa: CASGLAGSTDTQYF
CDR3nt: TGTGCCAGCGGACTAGCGGGGTCCACAGATACGCAGTATTTT

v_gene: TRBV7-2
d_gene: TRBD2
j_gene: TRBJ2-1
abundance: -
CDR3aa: CASSFPSGIHNEQFF
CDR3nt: TGTGCCAGCAGCTTCCCCAGCGGGATTCACAATGAGCAGTTCTTC

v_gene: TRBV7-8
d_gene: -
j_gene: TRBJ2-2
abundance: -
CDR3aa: CASTRGTGELFF
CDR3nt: TGTGCCTCTACGCGCGGCACCGGGGAGCTGTTTTTT

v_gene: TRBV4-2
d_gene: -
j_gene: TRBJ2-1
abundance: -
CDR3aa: CASSQEREIYNEQFF
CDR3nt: TGTGCCAGCAGCCAAGAACGGGAGATCTACAATGAGCAGTTCTTC

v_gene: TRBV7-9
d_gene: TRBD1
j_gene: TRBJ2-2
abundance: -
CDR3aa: CASSFDRDYTGELFF
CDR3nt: TGTGCCAGCAGCTTCGACAGGGATTACACCGGGGAGCTGTTTTTT

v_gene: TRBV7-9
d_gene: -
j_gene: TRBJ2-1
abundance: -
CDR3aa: CASSLVQFNEQFF
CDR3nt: TGTGCCAGCAGCTTAGTACAGTTCAATGAGCAGTTCTTC

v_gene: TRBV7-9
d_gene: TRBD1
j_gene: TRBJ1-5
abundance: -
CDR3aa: CASSRGQNNQPQHF
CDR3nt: TGTGCCAGCAGCCGGGGACAGAACAATCAGCCCCAGCATTTT

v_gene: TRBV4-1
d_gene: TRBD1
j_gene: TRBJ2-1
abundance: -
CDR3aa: CASRTGDHNYNEQFF
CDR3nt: TGCGCCAGCAGGACAGGGGATCACAACTACAATGAGCAGTTCTTC

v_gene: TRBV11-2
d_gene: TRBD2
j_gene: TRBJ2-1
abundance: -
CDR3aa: CASSLAAGGLAVEQFF
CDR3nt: TGTGCCAGCAGCTTAGCGGCGGGAGGGCTTGCGGTTGAGCAGTTCTTC

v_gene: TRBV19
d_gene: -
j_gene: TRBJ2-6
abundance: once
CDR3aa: CASSMIRMSGANVLTF
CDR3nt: TGTGCCAGTAGTATGATCAGGATGTCTGGGGCCAACGTCCTGACTTTC

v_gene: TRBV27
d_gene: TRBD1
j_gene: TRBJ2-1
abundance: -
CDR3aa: CASSLPGGNEQFF
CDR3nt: TGTGCCAGCAGTTTACCAGGGGGCAATGAGCAGTTCTTC

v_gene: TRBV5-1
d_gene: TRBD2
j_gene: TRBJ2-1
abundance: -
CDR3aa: CASSLSSGAVPYNEQFF
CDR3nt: TGCGCCAGCAGCTTGAGTAGCGGGGCCGTTCCCTACAATGAGCAGTTCTTC

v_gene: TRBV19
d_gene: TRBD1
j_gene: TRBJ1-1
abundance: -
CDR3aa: CASGDRADEAFF
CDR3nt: TGTGCCAGTGGGGACAGAGCCGATGAAGCTTTCTTT

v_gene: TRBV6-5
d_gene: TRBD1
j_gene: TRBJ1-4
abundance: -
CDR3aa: CASSYTRTGGNEKLFF
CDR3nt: TGTGCCAGCAGTTACACAAGGACAGGGGGTAATGAAAAACTGTTTTTT

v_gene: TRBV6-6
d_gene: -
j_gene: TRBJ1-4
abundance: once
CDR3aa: CASSYFLTGGEKLFF
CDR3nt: TGTGCCAGCAGTTACTTTCTGACAGGCGGCGAAAAACTGTTTTTT

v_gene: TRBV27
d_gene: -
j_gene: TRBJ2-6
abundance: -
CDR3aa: CASSLRGTGGANVLTF
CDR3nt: TGTGCCAGCAGTTTAAGGGGGACGGGCGGGGCCAACGTCCTGACTTTC

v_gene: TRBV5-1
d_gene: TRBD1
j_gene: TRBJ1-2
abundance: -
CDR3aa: CASRKIDRVGNGYTF
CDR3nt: TGCGCCAGCCGAAAGATCGACAGGGTAGGCAATGGCTACACCTTC

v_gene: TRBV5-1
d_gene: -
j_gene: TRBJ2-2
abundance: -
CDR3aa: CASSLEWQGRDTGELFF
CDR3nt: TGCGCCAGCAGCTTGGAGTGGCAGGGGCGAGACACCGGGGAGCTGTTTTTT

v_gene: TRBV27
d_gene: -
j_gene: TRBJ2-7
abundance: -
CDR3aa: CAPSTGEYEQYF
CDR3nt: TGTGCCCCCTCGACGGGAGAGTACGAGCAGTACTTC

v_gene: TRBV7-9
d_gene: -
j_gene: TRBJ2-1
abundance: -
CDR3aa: CASSLASGSGNEQFF
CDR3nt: TGTGCCAGCAGCTTAGCTTCCGGTAGCGGCAATGAGCAGTTCTTC

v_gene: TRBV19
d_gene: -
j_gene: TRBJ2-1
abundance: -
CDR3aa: CASSRATYNEQFF
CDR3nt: TGTGCCAGTAGTAGGGCTACTTACAATGAGCAGTTCTTC

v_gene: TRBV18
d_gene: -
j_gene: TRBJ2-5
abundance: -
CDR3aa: CASSPGQPETQYF
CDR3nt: TGTGCCAGCTCGCCAGGACAGCCTGAGACCCAGTACTTC

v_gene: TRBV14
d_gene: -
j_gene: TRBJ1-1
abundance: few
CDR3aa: CASSLGTEAFF
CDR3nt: TGTGCCAGCAGCCTCGGGACTGAAGCTTTCTTT

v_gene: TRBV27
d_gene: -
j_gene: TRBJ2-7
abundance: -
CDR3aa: CASSLKFAGFYEQYF
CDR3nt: TGTGCCAGCAGTTTAAAGTTCGCCGGTTTCTACGAGCAGTACTTC

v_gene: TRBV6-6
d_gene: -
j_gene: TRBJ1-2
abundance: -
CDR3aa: CASSHIEAEGYTF
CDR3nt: TGTGCCAGCAGCCACATCGAGGCGGAGGGCTACACCTTC

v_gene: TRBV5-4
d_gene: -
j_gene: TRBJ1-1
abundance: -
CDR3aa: CASSLTVNTEAFF
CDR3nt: TGTGCCAGCAGCTTGACAGTGAACACTGAAGCTTTCTTT

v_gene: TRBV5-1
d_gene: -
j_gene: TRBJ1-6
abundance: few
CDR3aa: CASSPGGSNYNSPLHF
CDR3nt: TGCGCCAGCAGCCCGGGGGGGTCAAACTATAATTCACCCCTCCACTTT

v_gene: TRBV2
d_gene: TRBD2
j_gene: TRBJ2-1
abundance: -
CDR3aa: CASSETRGRAFVSGDEQFF
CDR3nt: TGTGCCAGCAGTGAAACCCGCGGGAGGGCCTTTGTCAGCGGCGATGAGCAGTTCTTC

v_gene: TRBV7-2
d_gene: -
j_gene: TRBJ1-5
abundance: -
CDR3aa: CASSPRGGSQPQHF
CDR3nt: TGTGCCAGCAGCCCCCGCGGGGGATCTCAGCCCCAGCATTTT

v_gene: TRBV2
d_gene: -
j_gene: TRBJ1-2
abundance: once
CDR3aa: CASSVGRGDYGYTF
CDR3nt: TGTGCCAGCAGTGTAGGAAGGGGCGACTATGGCTACACCTTC

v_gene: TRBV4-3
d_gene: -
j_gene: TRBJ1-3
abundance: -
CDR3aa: CASSQDLFSGNTIYF
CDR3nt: TGCGCCAGCAGCCAAGACCTCTTCTCTGGAAACACCATATATTTT

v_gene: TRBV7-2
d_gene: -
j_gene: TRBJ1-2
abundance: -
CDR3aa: CASSLANNYGYTF
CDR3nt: TGTGCCAGCAGCTTAGCCAATAACTATGGCTACACCTTC

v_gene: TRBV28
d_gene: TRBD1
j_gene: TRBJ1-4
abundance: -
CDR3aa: CASSPGGATNEKLFF
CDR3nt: TGTGCCAGCAGTCCAGGGGGCGCAACTAATGAAAAACTGTTTTTT

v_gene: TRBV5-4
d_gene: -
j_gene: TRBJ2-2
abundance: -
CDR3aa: CASSLSPTTWTGELFF
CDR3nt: TGTGCCAGCAGCTTGAGCCCTACTACCTGGACCGGGGAGCTGTTTTTT

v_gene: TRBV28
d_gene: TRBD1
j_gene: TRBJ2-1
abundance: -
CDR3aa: CASSSDRGRYNEQFF
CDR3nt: TGTGCCAGCAGCTCAGACAGGGGGCGATACAATGAGCAGTTCTTC

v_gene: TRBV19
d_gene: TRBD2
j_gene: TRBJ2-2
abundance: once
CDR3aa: CASSIDPSGSWRENTGELFF
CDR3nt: TGTGCCAGTAGTATAGATCCTAGCGGGAGTTGGCGTGAAAACACCGGGGAGCTGTTTTTT

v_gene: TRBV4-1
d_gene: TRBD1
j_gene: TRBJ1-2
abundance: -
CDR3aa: CASSHPGQAGGYTF
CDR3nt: TGCGCCAGCAGCCACCCGGGACAGGCCGGTGGCTACACCTTC

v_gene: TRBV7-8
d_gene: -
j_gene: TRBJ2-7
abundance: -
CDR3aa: CASSLAGGLNEQYF
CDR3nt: TGTGCCAGCAGCTTAGCGGGGGGGCTGAACGAGCAGTACTTC

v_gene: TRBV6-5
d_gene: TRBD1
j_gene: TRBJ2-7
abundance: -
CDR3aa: CASTSGTGVYEQYF
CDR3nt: TGTGCCAGCACATCCGGGACAGGGGTCTACGAGCAGTACTTC

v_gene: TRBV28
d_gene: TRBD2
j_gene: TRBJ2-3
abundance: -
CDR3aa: CASDRRTGLAGVKDTQYF
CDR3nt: TGTGCCAGCGATCGAAGGACGGGACTAGCGGGAGTTAAGGATACGCAGTATTTT

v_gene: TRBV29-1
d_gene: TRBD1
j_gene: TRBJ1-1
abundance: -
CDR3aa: CSGGQGNTEAFF
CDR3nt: TGCAGCGGTGGACAGGGCAACACTGAAGCTTTCTTT

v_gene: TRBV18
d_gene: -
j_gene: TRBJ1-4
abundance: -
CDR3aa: CASSPDRPNGKLFF
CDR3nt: TGTGCCAGCTCACCAGACAGGCCCAATGGAAAACTGTTTTTT

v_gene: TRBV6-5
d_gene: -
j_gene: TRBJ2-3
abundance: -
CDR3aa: CASSYSPLVQADTQYF
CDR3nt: TGTGCCAGCAGTTACTCCCCCTTAGTACAGGCAGATACGCAGTATTTT

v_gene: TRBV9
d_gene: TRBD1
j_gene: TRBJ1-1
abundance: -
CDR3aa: CASSLNEDREEPKAFF
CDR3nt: TGTGCCAGCAGCCTTAACGAGGACAGGGAGGAACCAAAAGCTTTCTTT

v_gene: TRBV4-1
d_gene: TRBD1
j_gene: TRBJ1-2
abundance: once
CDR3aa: CASSHKPGQSTIPKRYGYTF
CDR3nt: TGCGCCAGCAGCCATAAACCGGGACAGAGCACAATACCGAAACGCTATGGCTACACCTTC

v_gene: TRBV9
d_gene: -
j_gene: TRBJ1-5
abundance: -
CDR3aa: CASSVRGDANQPQHF
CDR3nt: TGTGCCAGCAGCGTACGAGGAGACGCAAATCAGCCCCAGCATTTT

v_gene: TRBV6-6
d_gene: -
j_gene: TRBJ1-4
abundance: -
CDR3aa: CASTEGGILEKLFF
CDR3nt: TGTGCCAGCACCGAGGGGGGGATCCTAGAAAAACTGTTTTTT